Listed here are 6 T cell receptor beta chains from one sample, sequenced in a study of blood T cells in healthy people across ages (dated by TCRdb to the mid-2010s). Library prep was done by 5' RACE. The reads were generated on an Illumina HiSeq 2500. A second PCR of roughly 6 to 11 cycles was run with a J-beta primer mix and a sample-barcoded 5' primer. TCRdb reanalyzed the raw reads on its own, using fastp at Q25 for trimming and MiXCR for clone calling, and kept in-frame beta chains. Rows are combined by CDR3 protein, so each entry shows the most common genes and DNA. Here the sample has about 1.4 million distinct CDR3 sequences; approximately 59% occur a single time. Together, the top ten hold roughly 7% of the sample. The sequencing input was blood. All receptors come from a man between 18 and 29 years old in good health.

Comment on this clonotype: The junction and the germline gene differ at one end; a read error may be behind it. This chain uses TRBV4-1 with TRBJ1-2, with D unclear. The CDR3 covers 14 residues. Germline V lookup: CDR1 MGHRA, CDR2 YSYEKL. The CDR3, as DNA: TGTGCCAGCAGCCAAGATGCCGGGAACTATGGCTACACCTTC. Translation gives CASSQDAGNYGYTF.

The J gene is TRBJ2-3, the V gene TRBV4-2, with D unclear. Per the germline V gene, CDR1 is LGHNA and CDR2 is YNFKEQ. V was cut by 1 base and J by 10 bases, with 12 bases left in between. This CDR3 comprises 13 residues. The CDR3 nucleotides are TGTGCCAGCAGCCAAGTTGCTTATACTGCGCAGTATTTT. Its protein product is CASSQVAYTAQYF.

There are a few counts of this clonotype. The CDR3 DNA sequence: TGCAGCGTTGATACTAGCGGAGAGACCCAGTACTTC. Translated, it gives CSVDTSGETQYF. V and J are TRBV29-1 and TRBJ2-5; 8 positions match TRBD2. Germline assignment: CDR1 SQVTM and CDR2 ANQGSEA. This CDR3 has 12 residues. V shed 3 bases, J shed 4 bases, and the junction held 1 base outside the gene matches. Drawing the rest from reference TRBV29-1 and TRBJ2-5, the complete variable domain is SAVISQKPSRDICQRGTSLTIQCQVDSQVTMMFWYRQQPGQSLTLIATANQGSEATYESGFVIDKFPISRPNLTFSTLTVSNMSPEDSSIYLCSVDTSGETQYFGPGTRLLVL.

V and J are TRBV4-1 and TRBJ2-3; D is uncertain. Trimming removed 0 bases from V and 4 bases from J, with 17 bases in between. This CDR3 comprises 17 residues. Per the germline V gene, CDR1 is MGHRA and CDR2 is YSYEKL. The CDR3 DNA reads TGCGCCAGCAGCCAAGACATCGACTTAATTCCTGCAGATACGCAGTATTTT. Amino acid sequence: CASSQDIDLIPADTQYF.

The V call is TRBV5-5, the J call TRBJ2-1; 7 bases match TRBD2. CDR3 size: 17 residues. Germline V gives CDR1 SGHKS, CDR2 YYEKEE (reference sequence). The V segment lost 0 bases and the J segment 6 bases; nucleotides outside the gene matches: 12. The CDR3 sequence is CASSLVRSGSLFNEQFF. CDR3 sequence (DNA): TGTGCCAGCAGCTTGGTCCGTAGCGGGTCGCTATTCAATGAGCAGTTCTTC.

The V gene is TRBV4-1, the J gene TRBJ2-1; TRBD1 matches at 9 bases. The CDR3 extends over 16 amino acids. The germline CDR1 and CDR2 sequences are MGHRA and YSYEKL. V trimming: 5 bases; J trimming: 2 bases; junction bases outside the gene matches: 7. DNA of the CDR3: TGCGCCAGCAGCGGTCGACAGGGGGTCCCCTACAATGAGCAGTTCTTC. Amino acid sequence: CASSGRQGVPYNEQFF.